The 11 T cell receptor beta chains below all came from one sample that was sequenced in a study of blood T cell repertoires in COVID-19. Method: immunoSEQ multiplex PCR; TCRdb's copy keeps in-frame clones and lacks some. The sample consists of under 150,000 clones, more than 70% of them appearing once. What was sequenced was peripheral blood. The receptors shown here come from a man older than 75 with active or convalescent COVID-19.

The rearrangement uses TRBV9 and TRBJ2-1, with 7 bases lining up with TRBD2. With V trimmed by 3 bases and J by 0 bases, 3 bases remained unmatched. The CDR3 runs to 15 residues. Germline-derived CDR1 and CDR2 are SGDLS and YYNGEE. Here the CDR3 DNA reads TGTGCCAGCAGCGAACGGGGGGACTCCTACAATGAGCAGTTCTTC. Translated: CASSERGDSYNEQFF. The full variable domain, completed using reference TRBV9 and TRBJ2-1, is DSGVTQTPKHLITATGQRVTLRCSPRSGDLSVYWYQQSLDQGLQFLIQYYNGEERAKGNILERFSAQQFPDLHSELNLSSLELGDSALYFCASSERGDSYNEQFFGPGTRLTVL.

V is TRBV9 and J is TRBJ2-7; maybe TRBD2 (6 bases). Germline V CDR1 and CDR2: SGDLS, YYNGEE. The CDR3 contains 14 residues. V was cut by 0 bases and J by 5 bases, with 12 bases left in between. The CDR3 DNA follows: TGTGCCAGCAGCGTAGGTGGGGGGACGGACGAGCAGTACTTC. The encoded protein is CASSVGGGTDEQYF.

The chain uses TRBV12-3 or TRBV12-4 and TRBJ1-5; unclear D gene. Trimming took off 3 bases at V and 5 bases at J, with 5 bases between the two ends. This CDR3 has 12 residues. Written as DNA, the CDR3 is TGTGCCAGCAGTTTTAATGATCAGCCCCAGCATTTT. Amino acid sequence: CASSFNDQPQHF.

V is TRBV12-3 or TRBV12-4 and J is TRBJ2-7; 9 bases match TRBD1. The CDR3 sequence is 12 residues long. J lost 4 bases, V lost 6 bases, and 1 base had no gene match. Here the CDR3 reads CASRTGGYEQYF. The CDR3 DNA sequence: TGTGCCAGCAGGACAGGGGGGTACGAGCAGTACTTC.

This clone turned up a few times. V is TRBV6-4 and J is TRBJ2-7; 11 bases align to TRBD1. This CDR3 is built from 14 residues. The V gene end was trimmed by 4 bases and the J gene end by 4 bases; junction bases not matched to a gene: 3. The V gene's germline CDR1 is MRHNA and CDR2 SNTAGT. In DNA, the CDR3 is TGTGCCAGCAGTGTTGGGACAGGGGGGTACGAGCAGTACTTC. It yields the protein CASSVGTGGYEQYF.

The chain is built from TRBV5-3 and TRBJ1-2, with 8 positions matching TRBD1. TRBV5-3 falls under the ORF class, with uncertain function. V shed 4 bases and J 7 bases; nucleotides not matched to a gene: 9. The CDR3 is 14 amino acids. In DNA, the CDR3 is TGTGCCAGAAGCGAGGACAGGGAGGTGAGTGGCTACACCTTC. It yields the protein CARSEDREVSGYTF.

The V and J genes are TRBV11-2 and TRBJ1-1; tentatively, D is TRBD1 (6 bases). This CDR3 has 13 residues. Germline values: CDR1 SGHAT, CDR2 FQNNGV. The germline V and J ends were trimmed by 3 bases and 8 bases, with 13 bases remaining between them. In DNA, the CDR3 is TGTGCCAGCAGCTTCCATACCGACAGGGAAGCTTTCTTT. Protein product: CASSFHTDREAFF.

The chain uses TRBV7-9 and TRBJ1-1; 9 positions match TRBD1. Unmatched junction bases numbered 5, after V lost 5 bases and J lost 4 bases. This CDR3 is built from 14 residues. Looked up from germline, CDR1 is SEHNR and CDR2 is FQNEAQ (reference sequence). CDR3 region: CASSPQGAGTEAFF. As DNA, the CDR3 is TGTGCCAGCAGCCCACAGGGGGCCGGCACTGAAGCTTTCTTT.

The rearrangement joins TRBV9 to TRBJ2-3; D unresolved. The CDR3 runs to 12 residues. V lost 3 bases and J 4 bases, leaving 6 bases between the germline ends. Germline V CDR1 and CDR2: SGDLS, YYNGEE. CDR3 coding DNA: TGTGCCAGCAGCGCCGTTTCAGATACGCAGTATTTT. Its protein product is CASSAVSDTQYF.

The rearrangement uses TRBV5-8 and TRBJ1-1; D is undetermined. Germline CDR1 reads SGHTS; CDR2 reads YDEGEE. V shed 3 bases and J shed 1 base, with 7 bases lying between them. The CDR3 runs 13 residues. This chain's CDR3 is CASSSGWNTEAFF. The CDR3 DNA reads as TGTGCCAGCAGCTCGGGATGGAACACTGAAGCTTTCTTT.

The chain carries TRBV29-1 and TRBJ2-7, with 10 bases lining up with TRBD1. This CDR3 region has 15 residues. Germline V lookup: CDR1 SQVTM, CDR2 ANQGSEA. J was trimmed by 7 bases and V by 6 bases; bases with no gene match: 15. The CDR3 region is CSVEGGGQGVFEQYF. The CDR3 DNA follows: TGCAGCGTGGAGGGTGGTGGACAGGGGGTGTTTGAGCAGTACTTC.